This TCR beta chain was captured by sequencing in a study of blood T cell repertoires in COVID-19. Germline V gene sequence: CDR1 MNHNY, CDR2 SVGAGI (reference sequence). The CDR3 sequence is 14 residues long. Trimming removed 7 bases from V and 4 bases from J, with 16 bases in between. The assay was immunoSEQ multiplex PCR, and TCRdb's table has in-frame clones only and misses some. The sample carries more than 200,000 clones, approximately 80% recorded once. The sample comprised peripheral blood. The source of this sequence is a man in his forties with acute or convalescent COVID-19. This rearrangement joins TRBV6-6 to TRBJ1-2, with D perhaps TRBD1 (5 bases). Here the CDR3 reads CASNQPGLLYGYTF. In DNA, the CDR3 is TGTGCCAGCAATCAACCGGGACTCCTCTATGGCTACACCTTC.